The clone carrying this T cell receptor (beta chain) was counted between two and nine times. Antigen specificity is unknown. Using a CD8+CD4-CCR7+CD45RA+ phenotype, naive CD8 T cells were sorted. With 2 bases removed from V and 0 bases from J, the gap between germline ends came to 11 bases. Germline V CDR1 and CDR2: MNHNY, SVGAGI (reference sequence). The CDR3 is 15 residues long. This specimen comes from a study of molecular identifiers for immune sequencing clone quantification. Study information: Five portions were made in replicates from RNA of 20,000 or 100,000 naive CD8 cells, and four underwent sequencing. Findings and limits, study-wide: Clones above 20 RNA copies contained over 98% of effector molecules and under 1% of naive molecules.

TCRdb recomputed calls from the PCR reads with MiXCR, one row per CDR3 protein. The sample gives under 600,000 distinct CDR3 sequences, over 20% of which show up once; around 0.84% is in the top ten. V is TRBV6-6 and J is TRBJ2-7, with D maybe TRBD2 (5 bases). This receptor was identified in a human donor in good health. Some libraries in this study had Jurkat cell RNA spiked in. The sample consisted of naive CD8+ T cells from blood, with Jurkat cell RNA spiked in. Subset in this sample: FACS-sorted CD8+CD4-CCR7+CD45RA+ naive T cells. CDR3 loop: CASSYPDYLSYEQYF. The CDR3 DNA sequence: TGTGCCAGCAGTTACCCAGACTACCTCTCCTACGAGCAGTACTTC.